The 14 T cell receptor beta chains in this list originate from one sample, sequenced in a study of CD4 T cells in relation to SARS-CoV-2 and coronaviruses. Clones were read by immunoSEQ multiplex PCR, and TCRdb kept only the in-frame ones, dropping some. Among 43,000 or so clones listed, 82% were seen once. The antigens of these receptors remain unknown. The specimen was naive CD4+ T cells from PBMCs, cultured in vitro. Subset given: naive CD4+ T cells isolated by negative enrichment. All receptors derive from an adult with COVID-19.

The chain joins TRBV27 to TRBJ2-1; possibly TRBD2 for D (6 bases). This CDR3 contains 16 residues. Germline assignment: CDR1 MNHEY and CDR2 SMNVEV (reference sequence). Trimming shortened V by 0 bases and J by 1 base, and 10 bases separated the two germline ends. CDR3 region: CASSLSYGSSYNEQFF. CDR3 DNA: TGTGCCAGCAGTTTATCCTACGGGAGTTCCTACAATGAGCAGTTCTTC.

The chain joins TRBV18 to TRBJ2-6, with D perhaps matching TRBD2 (6 bases). Germline lookup yields CDR1 KGHSH and CDR2 LQKENI. Trimming cost V 2 bases and J 2 bases, with 7 bases left between them. This CDR3 is 15 amino acids long. CDR3 sequence reads: CASSPGGTGANVLTF. The CDR3, as DNA: TGTGCCAGCTCACCAGGAGGGACTGGGGCCAACGTCCTGACTTTC.

This clone was seen just once. This chain connects TRBV11-2 to TRBJ1-2; D unresolved. The CDR3 sequence is 14 residues long. Germline V gene lookup returns CDR1 SGHAT and CDR2 FQNNGV. Deletions cut 3 bases from V and 4 bases from J, with 12 bases between. The CDR3: CASSFTDGSYGYTF. In nucleotides, the CDR3 is TGTGCCAGCAGCTTTACAGATGGGAGCTATGGCTACACCTTC.

In nucleotides, the CDR3 is TGTGCCAGCTCATTCGAGGGGAGAGGAGAAAAACTGTTTTTT. Translating gives CASSFEGRGEKLFF. The chain employs TRBV18 and TRBJ1-4; D is possibly TRBD1 (5 bases). The germline V and J ends were trimmed by 5 bases and 8 bases, with 15 bases remaining between them. The germline CDR1 and CDR2 sequences are KGHSH and LQKENI. The CDR3 loop spans 14 amino acids.

The V call is TRBV19, the J call TRBJ1-1; a possible D gene is TRBD1 (6 bases). The CDR3 is 14 amino acids. CDR1 and CDR2 from the germline V gene are LNHDA and SQIVND (reference sequence). V lost 3 bases to trimming and J lost 4 bases, with 12 bases between them. The CDR3 region is CASSMTGGRTEAFF. The CDR3 coding sequence is TGTGCCAGTAGTATGACAGGAGGTCGCACTGAAGCTTTCTTT.

J is TRBJ2-3 and V is TRBV27, with 7 bases identical to TRBD2. Germline lookup yields CDR1 MNHEY and CDR2 SMNVEV (reference sequence). The junction had 6 bases not matched to a gene; V was cut back by 1 base and J by 2 bases. The CDR3 sequence is 16 residues long. CDR3 sequence (DNA): TGTGCCAGCAGTTTATTTCTGGGAGGGTCCACAGATACGCAGTATTTT. This codes for CASSLFLGGSTDTQYF.

The chain uses TRBV28 and TRBJ1-2; TRBD1 is a possible D gene (6 bases). The length of the CDR3 is 14 residues. V lost 10 bases and J lost 6, with 21 bases in between. Germline-derived CDR1 and CDR2 are MDHEN and SYDVKM. CDR3 DNA sequence: TGTGCCACCACCCCCGGGGGGGCGCAGAATGGCTACACCTTC. As protein: CATTPGGAQNGYTF.

J is TRBJ2-3 and V is TRBV3-1 (or the pseudogene TRBV3-2); the match to TRBD2 covers 7 bases. CDR1 is LGHDT and CDR2 is YNNKEL in the germline V gene (reference sequence). V shed 4 bases, J shed 5 bases, and the junction held 3 bases outside the gene matches. The CDR3 has 13 residues. This CDR3 reads CASSRGLEDTQYF. Here the CDR3 DNA reads TGTGCCAGCAGCCGCGGACTAGAAGATACGCAGTATTTT.

The chain recombines TRBV4-3 with TRBJ2-3; 13 nucleotides match TRBD2. The CDR3 runs 18 residues. Germline lookup yields CDR1 LGHNA and CDR2 YSLEER. The trim removed 1 base at V and 5 bases at J, leaving 9 bases unmatched. CDR3: CASSQVPGTSGILDTQYF. The DNA of the CDR3 is TGCGCCAGCAGCCAAGTCCCCGGGACTAGCGGGATATTAGATACGCAGTATTTT.

This chain links TRBV27 with TRBJ2-5, with TRBD1 identical over 9 bases. V was clipped by 5 bases and J by 5 bases; unmatched bases: 9. The CDR3 length is 15 residues. CDR1 MNHEY and CDR2 SMNVEV come from the germline V gene (reference sequence). The DNA for the CDR3 is TGTGCCAGCAGTCTTGGGACAGGGTTCGGCGAGACCCAGTACTTC. This sequence encodes CASSLGTGFGETQYF.

This sequence joins TRBV4-1 and TRBJ2-2; 12 nucleotides align to TRBD2. This CDR3 has 18 amino acids. The germline CDR1 and CDR2 sequences are MGHRA and YSYEKL. Trimming removed 1 base from V and 5 bases from J; junction bases left unmatched: 8. The CDR3 sequence: CASSQGYFGLAGTGELFF. In DNA form, the CDR3 reads TGCGCCAGCAGCCAAGGATACTTCGGACTAGCGGGAACCGGGGAGCTGTTTTTT.

The CDR3 loop reads CASSVSGSNEKLFF. CDR3 coding DNA: TGTGCCAGTAGTGTTTCGGGGAGCAATGAAAAACTGTTTTTT. The chain uses TRBV19 and TRBJ1-4, with D unclear. The V and J ends lost 5 bases and 5 bases respectively, with 12 bases between them. The CDR3 has 14 amino acids. Germline values: CDR1 LNHDA, CDR2 SQIVND (reference sequence). The whole variable domain, filled in from reference TRBV19 and TRBJ1-4, reads DGGITQSPKYLFRKEGQNVTLSCEQNLNHDAMYWYRQDPGQGLRLIYYSQIVNDFQKGDIAEGYSVSREKKESFPLTVTSAQKNPTAFYLCASSVSGSNEKLFFGSGTQLSVL.

This chain connects TRBV5-6 to TRBJ2-5; tentatively, D is TRBD2 (7 bases). The CDR3 has 15 amino acids. Germline V lookup: CDR1 SGHDT, CDR2 YYEEEE. Trimming removed 0 bases from V and 4 bases from J, with 13 bases in between. CDR3 DNA: TGTGCCAGCAGCTTGGAGGGCGGGGGCGCAGAGACCCAGTACTTC. The encoded protein is CASSLEGGGAETQYF.

The rearrangement joins TRBV10-3 to TRBJ2-1; perhaps TRBD2 as D (6 bases). CDR1 is ENHRY and CDR2 is SYGVKD in the germline V gene. This CDR3 spans 14 amino acids. V was clipped by 11 bases and J by 1 base, with 15 bases between them. The CDR3 coding sequence is TGTGCCGTCACACCCGGGAGTTCCTACAATGAGCAGTTCTTC. Translation: CAVTPGSSYNEQFF.